The clone carrying this T cell receptor (beta chain) occurred once. Clones were sequenced by immunoSEQ multiplex PCR, and TCRdb holds only the in-frame ones, with some missing. Counted here are roughly 2.5 million clones, roughly 92% occurring once; the ten biggest clones make up 0.14%. The data derive from a study of shared clonotypes between healthy human individuals. Donors included only healthy HIV-negative adults lacking recent acute infections or vaccinations. The germline V gene encodes CDR1 SGHRS and CDR2 YFSETQ. Trimming took off 4 bases at V and 4 bases at J, with 12 bases between the two ends. CDR3 length: 14 amino acids.

The sample consisted of naive CD4+ T cells sorted from blood. Regarding subset: CD45RA+ positively selected. This chain connects TRBV5-1 to TRBJ2-1, with D perhaps matching TRBD1 (6 bases). The clonotype was recovered from a man between 18 and 29 years old in good health. The CDR3 protein is CASSTQGPYNEQFF. Written as DNA, the CDR3 is TGCGCCAGCAGCACACAGGGTCCGTACAATGAGCAGTTCTTC. The whole variable domain, remainder taken from reference TRBV5-1 and TRBJ2-1, is KAGVTQTPRYLIKTRGQQVTLSCSPISGHRSVSWYQQTPGQGLQFLFEYFSETQRNKGNFPGRFSGRQFSNSRSEMNVSTLELGDSALYLCASSTQGPYNEQFFGPGTRLTVL.